This TCR beta chain was sequenced in a study of blood T cells in healthy people across ages. Study outcomes and limitations: Estimates of total diversity, which came from one million sequenced T cells, were considered to be underestimates. Observed TCR beta diversity showed a strong correlation with the percentage of naive T cells as measured by flow cytometry.

The CDR3 runs to 16 residues. The trim removed 7 bases at V and 0 bases at J, leaving 12 bases unmatched. The germline gives CDR1 MNHEY, CDR2 SVGEGT. About this clonotype: Its target is unknown.

Next came a second PCR, run for about 6 to 11 cycles, which used a sample-barcoded 5' primer along with a J-beta primer mix. Every single cDNA molecule received a tag from a template-switch adaptor with 12 random nucleotides. TCRdb called the 5' RACE reads again in MiXCR, with one record for every CDR3 protein. Of 350,000 to 450,000 distinct CDR3 sequences in the sample, 50% to 60% are singletons; the top ten hold 45% to 65%. This chain connects TRBV6-2 or TRBV6-3 to TRBJ2-7; 7 bases are shared with TRBD2. The sequence came from a man in his 60s in good health. Sequences were obtained from blood. The CDR3 sequence is CASTDGPGGSSYEQYF. The CDR3 nucleotides read TGTGCCAGCACCGATGGGCCCGGCGGGAGCTCCTACGAGCAGTACTTC.